This T cell receptor (beta chain) was sequenced during a study of cytotoxic CD8 clonotypes in ibrutinib-treated CLL. About the study: Researchers reported ten to twelve relapsed/refractory and some 14 treatment-naive patients, 17 to 18 of them IGHV unmutated. Response samples were taken after a median roughly twelve months of treatment, range 6 to 36.

The germline V gene encodes CDR1 MNHEY and CDR2 SMNVEV (reference sequence). The CDR3 sequence is 13 residues long. Trimming pared 2 bases from V and 4 bases from J, leaving 8 bases between. The study's findings and limits: Before falling back toward baseline at progression, clonality had risen at the time of ibrutinib response.

Depth targeted 1 in 200,000 to 1 in 1 million T cells, averaging 10x coverage per clonotype. The assay was immunoSEQ multiplex PCR, and TCRdb's table has in-frame clones only and misses some. The table has roughly 250,000 clones, less than 75% seen once. Of note for this clone: Its antigen is still unknown.

This sequence joins TRBV27 and TRBJ2-5; D not resolved. The sample here was PBMCs, taken after 24 months of ibrutinib treatment. The sequence was collected from a human donor with chronic lymphocytic leukemia. The CDR3 region has the DNA TGTGCCAGCAGTTTAAGTCATGGAGAGACCCAGTACTTC. It is translated as CASSLSHGETQYF.